These 29 T cell receptor beta chains were sequenced from one sample in a study of blood T cell repertoires in COVID-19. The protocol was immunoSEQ multiplex PCR, while the TCRdb copy is restricted to in-frame clones and leaves out a portion. The sample contains roughly 170,000 clones, around 80% of which appear only once. The sample consisted of peripheral blood. The source is a human donor in a cohort sampled during active COVID-19.

The chain uses TRBV2 and TRBJ2-4; D is ambiguous. The length of the CDR3 is 14 residues. Per germline, CDR1 SNHLY and CDR2 FYNNEI. Trimming took 1 base from V and 9 from J, leaving 13 bases between them. CDR3 amino acids: CASSEGKTNFIQYF. In DNA form, the CDR3 reads TGTGCCAGCAGTGAAGGGAAAACTAACTTCATTCAGTACTTC.

This chain connects TRBV7-8 to TRBJ2-7; D may be TRBD1 (5 bases). Per germline, CDR1 SGHVS and CDR2 FQNEAQ. The CDR3 has 13 residues. The V end lost 0 bases, the J end lost 6 bases, and 9 bases lay between the germline ends. The DNA for the CDR3 is TGTGCCAGCAGCTTAGCGCAGGGATCCGAGCAGTACTTC. It codes for CASSLAQGSEQYF.

The sample holds a few counts of this clone. The chain joins TRBV6-1 to TRBJ2-5; no firm D call. Germline V gives CDR1 MNHNS, CDR2 SASEGT. Trimming took off 2 bases at V and 4 bases at J, with 5 bases between the two ends. CDR3 length: 12 residues. In nucleotides, the CDR3 is TGTGCCAGCAGTGAACTCGGAGAGACCCAGTACTTC. Its protein is CASSELGETQYF.

The chain recombines TRBV12-3 or TRBV12-4 with TRBJ1-3; D call uncertain. This CDR3 is 12 amino acids long. Trimming pared 6 bases from V and 4 bases from J, leaving 7 bases between. The CDR3 DNA reads TGTGCCAGCAGCCAACACGGAAACACCATATATTTT. Translation: CASSQHGNTIYF.

The chain couples TRBV27 to TRBJ2-4; 8 bases fit TRBD1. The CDR3 is made up of 13 amino acids. Looked up from germline, CDR1 is MNHEY and CDR2 is SMNVEV (reference sequence). With V trimmed by 6 bases and J by 7 bases, 5 bases remained unmatched. CDR3 sequence reads: CASRPTGVNIQYF. For the CDR3, the DNA is TGTGCCAGCAGACCGACAGGGGTGAACATTCAGTACTTC.

V is TRBV4-2 and J is TRBJ2-5; D might be TRBD1 (6 bases). Germline V lookup: CDR1 LGHNA, CDR2 YNFKEQ. Trimming took off 2 bases at V and 4 bases at J, with 20 bases between the two ends. CDR3 length equals 17 residues. The CDR3 protein is CASSQSAGTSSVETQYF. The CDR3 DNA reads TGTGCCAGCAGCCAATCCGCCGGGACAAGCTCCGTAGAGACCCAGTACTTC.

The V call is TRBV2, the J call TRBJ1-4; 7 bases align to TRBD1. Germline V gives CDR1 SNHLY, CDR2 FYNNEI. This CDR3 has 17 amino acids. V lost 6 bases, J lost 4 bases, and 14 bases stayed unmatched. CDR3: CASSRTFDRAGNEKLFF. DNA of the CDR3: TGTGCCAGCAGCCGCACCTTCGACAGGGCCGGTAATGAAAAACTGTTTTTT.

This chain links TRBV5-6 with TRBJ2-7; 8 bases align to TRBD2. The CDR3 is made up of 14 amino acids. Unmatched junction bases numbered 6, after V lost 6 bases and J lost 1 base. Germline lookup yields CDR1 SGHDT and CDR2 YYEEEE. This CDR3 is CASTSRGGSYEQYF. The DNA for the CDR3 is TGTGCCAGCACCAGTCGGGGGGGATCCTACGAGCAGTACTTC. The full variable domain, completed using reference TRBV5-6 and TRBJ2-7, is DAGVTQSPTHLIKTRGQQVTLRCSPKSGHDTVSWYQQALGQGPQFIFQYYEEEERQRGNFPDRFSGHQFPNYSSELNVNALLLGDSALYLCASTSRGGSYEQYFGPGTRLTVT.

This rearrangement joins TRBV5-5 to TRBJ1-2, with D possibly matching TRBD1 (5 bases). The ends were cut back, 4 bases at V and 1 base at J, with 14 bases in the middle. CDR1 and CDR2 from the germline V gene are SGHKS and YYEKEE (reference sequence). CDR3 length: 15 residues. The CDR3 reads CASSPQTEFNYGYTF. CDR3 nucleotide sequence: TGTGCCAGCAGCCCGCAGACAGAGTTTAACTATGGCTACACCTTC.

The rearrangement links TRBV4-1 to TRBJ2-7; D uncertain. Germline V gene lookup returns CDR1 MGHRA and CDR2 YSYEKL. Between the trimmed V and J ends, which lost 4 bases and 3 bases, there was a span of 16 bases. The CDR3 loop spans 15 amino acids. DNA of the CDR3: TGCGCCAGCAGCCTTAGCCCACTCCTGGGCTACGAGCAGTACTTC. This codes for CASSLSPLLGYEQYF.

V and J are TRBV19 and TRBJ2-2, with 9 bases fitting TRBD1. Germline V gene lookup returns CDR1 LNHDA and CDR2 SQIVND (reference sequence). Trimming removed 3 bases from V and 0 bases from J; junction bases left unmatched: 2. The CDR3 sequence is 16 residues long. CDR3 sequence reads: CASSIGTGPNTGELFF. In nucleotides, the CDR3 is TGTGCCAGTAGTATCGGGACAGGGCCGAACACCGGGGAGCTGTTTTTT.

About this clone: An end of the junction does not agree with germline; a read error may underlie this. This rearrangement joins TRBV7-7 to TRBJ2-1; 8 bases match TRBD2. The CDR3 covers 15 residues. Looked up from germline, CDR1 is SSHAT and CDR2 is FNYEAQ (reference sequence). CDR3 coding DNA: TGTGCTAGCAGCTTAGACGGGGGGGAGAACAATGAGCAGTTCTTC. Amino acid sequence: CASSLDGGENNEQFF.

This chain connects TRBV5-1 to TRBJ2-7, with 7 positions matching TRBD1. The V and J ends lost 4 bases and 6 bases, in that order; junction bases with no gene match: 7. This CDR3 has 13 amino acids. Germline CDR1 is SGHRS and CDR2 is YFSETQ. The CDR3 DNA is TGCGCCAGCAGCCAACACACAGGGGCCGAGCAGTACTTC. Amino acid sequence: CASSQHTGAEQYF.

This clone was seen just once. The gene calls are TRBV7-2 and TRBJ2-1; 12 nucleotides align to TRBD2. Germline CDR1 and CDR2: SGHTA and FQGNSA. This CDR3 contains 16 residues. The V gene end was trimmed by 0 bases and the J gene end by 8 bases; junction bases not matched to a gene: 5. The CDR3 here is CASSLAASGGAYEQFF. The CDR3 nucleotides are TGTGCCAGCAGCTTAGCGGCTAGCGGGGGGGCATATGAGCAGTTCTTC.

This chain connects TRBV9 to TRBJ2-5; 9 bases are shared with TRBD2. The CDR3 is 17 amino acids. Germline CDR1 SGDLS, CDR2 YYNGEE. V shed 5 bases, J shed 4 bases, and the junction held 15 bases outside the gene matches. The chain's CDR3 is CASSTSLAGGPRETQYF. DNA for the CDR3: TGTGCCAGCAGTACATCCCTCGCGGGGGGGCCCAGAGAGACCCAGTACTTC.

This clone was seen just once. The chain uses TRBV6-6 and TRBJ1-3; no clear D. Trimming left V 3 bases short and J 0 bases short, with 9 bases between. The CDR3 spans 15 residues. The germline CDR1 and CDR2 sequences are MNHNY and SVGAGI (reference sequence). CDR3 sequence reads: CASSYTEPSGNTIYF. CDR3 nucleotide sequence: TGTGCCAGCAGTTATACAGAACCCTCTGGAAACACCATATATTTT.

The table lists this clone with a count of one. The chain combines TRBV6-5 with TRBJ2-7; D is unclear. Germline V gene data show CDR1 as MNHEY and CDR2 as SVGAGI. The CDR3 totals 14 residues. V lost 1 base to trimming and J lost 0 bases, with 7 bases between them. The DNA for the CDR3 is TGTGCCAGCAGTTACTTTCAGTTCTCCTACGAGCAGTACTTC. Its translation: CASSYFQFSYEQYF.

The chain links TRBV10-3 to TRBJ1-4, with 9 bases that match TRBD1. V was pared by 2 bases and J by 7 bases, with 2 bases of the junction left unmatched. Germline-derived CDR1 and CDR2 are ENHRY and SYGVKD. The CDR3 is made up of 14 amino acids. The CDR3 sequence is CAISEGTGIEKLFF. CDR3 in DNA: TGTGCCATCAGTGAGGGGACAGGGATTGAAAAACTGTTTTTT.

The V call is TRBV19, the J call TRBJ2-7; D may be TRBD2 (6 bases). Germline-derived CDR1 and CDR2 are LNHDA and SQIVND (reference sequence). V was shortened by 4 bases and J by 5 bases, with 21 bases between the two germline ends. CDR3 length: 16 residues. For the CDR3, the DNA is TGTGCCAGTAGTACCAGAAACGGGAGAATACGGGACGAGCAGTACTTC. Translating gives CASSTRNGRIRDEQYF. The full variable domain, completed using reference TRBV19 and TRBJ2-7, is DGGITQSPKYLFRKEGQNVTLSCEQNLNHDAMYWYRQDPGQGLRLIYYSQIVNDFQKGDIAEGYSVSREKKESFPLTVTSAQKNPTAFYLCASSTRNGRIRDEQYFGPGTRLTVT.

This chain uses TRBV6-6 with TRBJ1-2, with 8 bases lining up with TRBD1. V dropped 6 bases and J dropped 8; count of bases not matched to a gene: 14. CDR1 is MNHNY, CDR2 SVGAGI, per germline (reference sequence). The CDR3 spans 15 residues. The CDR3 DNA is TGTGCCAGCAGACTATCGGACAGGGTGGGATGGGGCTACACCTTC. This codes for CASRLSDRVGWGYTF.

As for this clone: The sample holds other DNA sequences that translate to the same CDR3. The chain joins TRBV9 to TRBJ2-1, with TRBD2 identical over 12 bases. Trimming at V came to 3 bases and at J to 4 bases, leaving 2 bases not matched to a gene. The germline CDR1 and CDR2 sequences are SGDLS and YYNGEE. The CDR3 consists of 15 residues. The CDR3 loop reads CASSATSGGYNEQFF. The CDR3 nucleotides read TGTGCCAGCAGCGCGACTAGCGGGGGTTACAATGAGCAGTTCTTC.

The V and J genes are TRBV5-1 and TRBJ2-1; 9 positions agree with TRBD2. The germline gives CDR1 SGHRS, CDR2 YFSETQ. This CDR3 contains 16 residues. V was clipped by 4 bases and J by 2 bases; unmatched bases: 7. Here the CDR3 reads CASSPGASGAYNEQFF. The CDR3 DNA is TGCGCCAGCAGCCCCGGGGCTAGCGGGGCCTACAATGAGCAGTTCTTC. The variable domain in full, with the rest retrieved from reference TRBV5-1 and TRBJ2-1, is KAGVTQTPRYLIKTRGQQVTLSCSPISGHRSVSWYQQTPGQGLQFLFEYFSETQRNKGNFPGRFSGRQFSNSRSEMNVSTLELGDSALYLCASSPGASGAYNEQFFGPGTRLTVL.

The chain combines TRBV3-1 (or the pseudogene TRBV3-2) with TRBJ2-5, with no clear D. Trimming took off 0 bases at V and 5 bases at J, with 13 bases between the two ends. Germline-derived CDR1 and CDR2 are LGHDT and YNNKEL (reference sequence). The CDR3 spans 15 residues. CDR3 region: CASSQDIAGVETQYF. For the CDR3, the DNA is TGTGCCAGCAGCCAAGATATAGCTGGTGTGGAGACCCAGTACTTC.

The chain carries TRBV13 and TRBJ1-1; TRBD1 agrees at 9 bases. The CDR3 is 15 residues long. V was pared by 6 bases and J by 7 bases, with 12 bases of the junction left unmatched. Germline assignment: CDR1 PRHDT and CDR2 FYEKMQ (reference sequence). The CDR3 bases are TGTGCCAGCAGTGTCTCGACAGGGGGAAAGCTTGAAGCTTTCTTT. Encoded protein: CASSVSTGGKLEAFF.

This clone appeared a few times. The genes are TRBV20-1 and TRBJ1-4; 9 bases align to TRBD1. Germline CDR1 is DFQATT and CDR2 is SNEGSKA (reference sequence). This CDR3 contains 15 residues. V was pared by 6 bases and J by 7 bases, with 12 bases of the junction left unmatched. CDR3 sequence reads: CSASSSGTGFEKLFF. In nucleotides, the CDR3 is TGCAGTGCCAGTTCCTCCGGGACAGGGTTTGAAAAACTGTTTTTT.

The chain couples TRBV29-1 to TRBJ2-1; a possible D gene is TRBD2 (6 bases). Between the trimmed V and J ends, which lost 4 bases and 10 bases, there was a span of 14 bases. Germline V gene data show CDR1 as SQVTM and CDR2 as ANQGSEA. The CDR3 has 12 amino acids. The CDR3 nucleotides are TGCAGCGTTGGTCACCCCGGGGGAGAGCAGTTCTTC. The encoded protein is CSVGHPGGEQFF.

The rearrangement uses TRBV5-8 and TRBJ2-7; maybe TRBD2 (5 bases). The V end lost 1 base, the J end lost 5 bases, and 13 bases lay between the germline ends. The CDR3 is 14 amino acids. Looked up from germline, CDR1 is SGHTS and CDR2 is YDEGEE. CDR3 region: CASSLPTIANEQYF. CDR3 sequence (DNA): TGTGCCAGCAGCTTGCCGACTATTGCTAACGAGCAGTACTTC.

V gene TRBV11-2 combines with J gene TRBJ1-2; D not resolved. V lost 5 bases and J lost 8, with 18 bases in between. This CDR3 spans 14 amino acids. The germline gives CDR1 SGHAT, CDR2 FQNNGV. The CDR3 loop is CASSPSEGSGGYTF. CDR3 bases: TGTGCCAGCAGCCCTTCGGAGGGTAGTGGCGGCTACACCTTC.

The chain employs TRBV5-1 and TRBJ1-2, with no clear D. Trimming cost V 4 bases and J 0 bases, with 13 bases left between them. The germline V gene encodes CDR1 SGHRS and CDR2 YFSETQ. CDR3 size: 15 residues. The CDR3 sequence: CASSPYTAANYGYTF. As DNA, the CDR3 is TGCGCCAGCAGCCCTTATACAGCAGCTAACTATGGCTACACCTTC.